This T cell receptor beta chain was obtained from a study of T cells in Graves' hyperthyroidism and ophthalmopathy. Study summary: Prior to any treatment, at the point of initial diagnosis, peripheral blood was collected. Study-level results: A model of 13 V-J pairs discriminated ophthalmopathy from stable hyperthyroidism. Most expanded thyroid clonotypes above 0.001 recurred in blood.

RNA transcripts yielded amplified TCR beta CDR3 regions. In the first-round RT-PCR of the TCR CDR3, the HTBI primer set was used. Each CDR3 protein is one row after TCRdb ran MiXCR on the multiplex PCR reads. Among roughly 660,000 distinct CDR3 sequences listed, roughly 17% were seen once. V was trimmed by 1 base and J by 11 bases, leaving 11 bases between them. The germline V gene encodes CDR1 MDHEN and CDR2 SYDVKM. The CDR3 is 12 residues long. This clonotype was seen at least ten times. What it binds is unknown. For the diagnoses, clinical symptoms, serum thyroxine and TRAb, thyroid ultrasound and orbital computed tomography were used.

The chain combines TRBV28 with TRBJ1-2; possibly TRBD1 for D (6 bases). This clonotype originated in a man between 45 and 60 years old with Graves' hyperthyroidism. Sequenced sample: blood. This chain's CDR3 is CASSLSDSFYTF. CDR3 DNA: TGTGCCAGCAGTTTATCGGACAGCTTTTACACCTTC.